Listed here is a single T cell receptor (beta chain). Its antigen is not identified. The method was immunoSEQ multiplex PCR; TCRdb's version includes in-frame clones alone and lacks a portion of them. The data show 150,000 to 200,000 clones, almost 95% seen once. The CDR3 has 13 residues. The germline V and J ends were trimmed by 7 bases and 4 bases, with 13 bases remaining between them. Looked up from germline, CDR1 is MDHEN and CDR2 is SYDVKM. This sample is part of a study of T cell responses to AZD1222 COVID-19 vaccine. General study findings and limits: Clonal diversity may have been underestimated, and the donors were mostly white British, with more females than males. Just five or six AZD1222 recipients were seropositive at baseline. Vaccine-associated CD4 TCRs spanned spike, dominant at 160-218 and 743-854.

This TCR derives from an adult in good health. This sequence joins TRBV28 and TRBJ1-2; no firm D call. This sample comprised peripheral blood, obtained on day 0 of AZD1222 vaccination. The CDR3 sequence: CASTDLRPYGYTF. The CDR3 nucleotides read TGTGCCAGCACAGACCTAAGACCCTATGGCTACACCTTC.